This T cell receptor (beta chain) originates from a study of T cell repertoires in cytomegalovirus infection. Study-level information: Recently described HLA-C-restricted plus well-studied HLA-B-restricted CMV epitopes were used. CMV infection plus the matching HLA type was flagged by public TCR beta signatures.

One entry per CDR3 protein, called by TCRdb with MiXCR from the reads. The sample yields about 890,000 distinct CDR3 sequences, 30% to 40% seen once. Germline CDR1 and CDR2: SGHNT and YENEEA. Deletions cut 5 bases from V and 7 bases from J, with 18 bases between. The CDR3 has 15 amino acids. Study-wide results and caveats: Across the ex vivo response, the dominant clonotypes were HLA-C-restricted CMV-specific TCR beta clonotypes. There were carriers of CMV plus the relevant HLA, and cumulative public TCR beta family frequency identified them.

This clonotype appeared a few times. What it binds is unknown. This specimen consisted of cultured CD8+ T cells from PBMCs, obtained from culture after CMV antigen stimulation. The clonotype comes from a human donor in good health (CMV status not recorded). Some clones in this sample may be carry-over from other donors' samples. The J gene is TRBJ2-1, the V gene TRBV11-3; tentatively, D is TRBD2 (6 bases). CDR3 sequence (DNA): TGTGCCAGCAGCGCCTGGCGGGGCGATGGGAATGAGCAGTTCTTC. This gives the protein CASSAWRGDGNEQFF.